This T cell receptor beta chain was captured by sequencing in a study of T cells after yellow fever vaccination. Study-level points and caveats: On re-exposure, the response was weaker but peaked faster, at day 5 versus 15. Post-booster samples contained most primary-vaccination clones (approximately 96% CD4, 70% to 90% CD8).

Germline CDR1 MNHEY, CDR2 SMNVEV (reference sequence). V was cut by 5 bases and J by 8 bases, with 20 bases left in between. CDR3 size: 15 residues. This clonotype was observed a few times. The antigen remains undetermined. TCRdb recomputed calls from the 5' RACE reads with MiXCR, one row per CDR3 protein. The table records around 360,000 distinct CDR3 sequences, around a tenth of them present only once. The sequencing here drew on PBMCs, taken on the day of the first yellow fever vaccination. The chain combines TRBV27 with TRBJ2-3, with a tentative D call TRBD2 (6 bases). The sequence was collected from a man younger than 35 who received the YFV17D yellow fever vaccine. For the CDR3, the DNA is TGTGCCAGCAGTCCAGGACTATCCACTCACGGTACGCAGTATTTT. It is translated as CASSPGLSTHGTQYF.